The rows below give T cell receptor beta chains drawn from one sample of a study of beta chain features in type 1 diabetes. TCRdb's copy holds only in-frame clones and misses some; the assay was immunoSEQ multiplex PCR. Of 500,000 to 650,000 clones listed, around 12% are singletons. The specimen sequenced was naive CD4+ T cells from blood. The receptors were gathered from a young man with type 1 diabetes. The CDR3 runs from the conserved cysteine through the conserved F or W. The order of the fields is CDR3 length, D gene, clone size, J gene, V gene, CDR3 DNA, CDR3 protein. D genes are given only for firm matches. Rows may omit the clone size; those that give it use once, few, many or a size class.

cdr3_length: 13
d_call: .
clone_size: .
j_call: TRBJ1-6
v_call: TRBV19
cdr3_nt: TGTGCCAGTAGTATAGATCGGGGATCACCCCTCCACTTT
cdr3_aa: CASSIDRGSPLHF

cdr3_length: 15
d_call: TRBD1
clone_size: few
j_call: TRBJ2-1
v_call: TRBV2
cdr3_nt: TGTGCCAGCAACCCAACGGGACAGGTAGACAATGAGCAGTTCTTC
cdr3_aa: CASNPTGQVDNEQFF

cdr3_length: 15
d_call: TRBD2
clone_size: few
j_call: TRBJ2-1
v_call: TRBV7-9
cdr3_nt: TGTGCCAGCAGGAGCGGGGTCGGAGGGTACAATGAGCAGTTCTTC
cdr3_aa: CASRSGVGGYNEQFF

cdr3_length: 13
d_call: .
clone_size: .
j_call: TRBJ2-3
v_call: TRBV6-6
cdr3_nt: TGTGCCAGCAGTCAGGGGCACACAGATACGCAGTATTTT
cdr3_aa: CASSQGHTDTQYF

cdr3_length: 13
d_call: .
clone_size: .
j_call: TRBJ2-3
v_call: TRBV18
cdr3_nt: TGTGCCAGCTCACCAGGGGGCACAGATACGCAGTATTTT
cdr3_aa: CASSPGGTDTQYF

cdr3_length: 18
d_call: .
clone_size: .
j_call: TRBJ2-5
v_call: TRBV7-6
cdr3_nt: TGTGCCAGCAGCTTAGCTTCGGGACAGCCGAACCCTCGGAGGGACCAGTACTTC
cdr3_aa: CASSLASGQPNPRRDQYF

cdr3_length: 15
d_call: .
clone_size: many
j_call: TRBJ2-1
v_call: TRBV4-3
cdr3_nt: TGCGCCAGCAGCCAAGATCAGGGGCTTTACAATGAGCAGTTCTTC
cdr3_aa: CASSQDQGLYNEQFF

cdr3_length: 15
d_call: TRBD1
clone_size: .
j_call: TRBJ2-1
v_call: TRBV6-5
cdr3_nt: TGTGCCAGCAGCCCAAACAGGGGATCCTACAATGAGCAGTTCTTC
cdr3_aa: CASSPNRGSYNEQFF

cdr3_length: 14
d_call: .
clone_size: few
j_call: TRBJ1-1
v_call: TRBV21-1
cdr3_nt: TGTGCCAGCAGCAAAGTCGAGTTTATCACTGAAGCTTTCTTT
cdr3_aa: CASSKVEFITEAFF

cdr3_length: 12
d_call: .
clone_size: few
j_call: TRBJ2-1
v_call: TRBV5-1
cdr3_nt: TGCGCCAGCAGCTTGGGGGACAATGAGCAGTTCTTC
cdr3_aa: CASSLGDNEQFF

cdr3_length: 13
d_call: TRBD1
clone_size: few
j_call: TRBJ1-2
v_call: TRBV29-1
cdr3_nt: TGCAGCGTCGGACAGGGGGATCTTGGCGGCTACACCTTC
cdr3_aa: CSVGQGDLGGYTF

cdr3_length: 11
d_call: .
clone_size: .
j_call: TRBJ2-5
v_call: TRBV6-5
cdr3_nt: TGTGCCAGCAGCCTGGGACGGACCCAGTACTTC
cdr3_aa: CASSLGRTQYF

cdr3_length: 16
d_call: .
clone_size: .
j_call: TRBJ2-2
v_call: TRBV4-3
cdr3_nt: TGCGCCAGCAGCCAAGAGGGATTCCCGAACACCGGGGAGCTGTTTTTT
cdr3_aa: CASSQEGFPNTGELFF

cdr3_length: 15
d_call: .
clone_size: few
j_call: TRBJ2-3
v_call: TRBV5-6
cdr3_nt: TGTGCCAGCAGCTTCAAGACAGGTGTTGCAGATACGCAGTATTTT
cdr3_aa: CASSFKTGVADTQYF

cdr3_length: 15
d_call: .
clone_size: few
j_call: TRBJ2-2
v_call: TRBV25-1
cdr3_nt: TGTGCCAGCAGTGGGCGGGTTCCGAACACCGGGGAGCTGTTTTTT
cdr3_aa: CASSGRVPNTGELFF

cdr3_length: 16
d_call: .
clone_size: few
j_call: TRBJ2-1
v_call: TRBV4-3
cdr3_nt: TGCGCCAGCAGCCAAGATATAGGTGCAAATAACAATGAGCAGTTCTTC
cdr3_aa: CASSQDIGANNNEQFF

cdr3_length: 16
d_call: .
clone_size: .
j_call: TRBJ1-5
v_call: TRBV6-5
cdr3_nt: TGTGCCAGCAGTTACTCTTGGTCGCCGAGGGATCAGCCCCAGCATTTT
cdr3_aa: CASSYSWSPRDQPQHF

cdr3_length: 16
d_call: TRBD2
clone_size: .
j_call: TRBJ2-1
v_call: TRBV18
cdr3_nt: TGTGCCAGCTCCCGGGCGGGGGTCCCCTCCTACAATGAGCAGTTCTTC
cdr3_aa: CASSRAGVPSYNEQFF

cdr3_length: 15
d_call: TRBD1
clone_size: .
j_call: TRBJ1-5
v_call: TRBV9
cdr3_nt: TGTGCCAGCAGCCCTGGACAGGGGTTAAATCAGCCCCAGCATTTT
cdr3_aa: CASSPGQGLNQPQHF

cdr3_length: 15
d_call: TRBD1
clone_size: .
j_call: TRBJ1-5
v_call: TRBV2
cdr3_nt: TGTGCCAGCAGTGATATGGACAGGGGAAGTCAGCCCCAGCATTTT
cdr3_aa: CASSDMDRGSQPQHF

cdr3_length: 17
d_call: .
clone_size: few
j_call: TRBJ2-1
v_call: TRBV29-1
cdr3_nt: TGCAGCGTAGCCGGGACTCCCTTAGCAGGGTCCTACAATGAGCAGTTCTTC
cdr3_aa: CSVAGTPLAGSYNEQFF

cdr3_length: 13
d_call: .
clone_size: .
j_call: TRBJ2-1
v_call: TRBV12-5
cdr3_nt: TGTGCTAGTGGTCCCGACAGCTACAATGAGCAGTTCTTC
cdr3_aa: CASGPDSYNEQFF

cdr3_length: 13
d_call: .
clone_size: few
j_call: TRBJ1-5
v_call: TRBV6-4
cdr3_nt: TGTGCCAGCAGTGTCAATAGCAATCAGCCCCAGCATTTT
cdr3_aa: CASSVNSNQPQHF

cdr3_length: 12
d_call: .
clone_size: .
j_call: TRBJ2-3
v_call: TRBV27
cdr3_nt: TGTGCCAGCAGACGGACGGCAGATACGCAGTATTTT
cdr3_aa: CASRRTADTQYF

cdr3_length: 16
d_call: .
clone_size: few
j_call: TRBJ2-7
v_call: TRBV7-8
cdr3_nt: TGTGCCAGCAGCTTAGAATCGGCCACGGGGCTCCACGAGCAGTACTTC
cdr3_aa: CASSLESATGLHEQYF